Listed below are T cell receptor beta chains from one sample, sequenced in a study of follicular helper T cells after annual influenza vaccination. The data were produced by immunoSEQ multiplex PCR, yet TCRdb's version contains in-frame clones alone and is incomplete. The sample includes under 7,000 clones, roughly 84% of them seen just once. Sample: CXCR5+ CD38- circulating T follicular helper cells from blood, taken 7 days after influenza vaccination. The receptors here all came from an adult who received the influenza vaccine. The CDR3 runs from the conserved cysteine through the conserved F or W. Each record gives: J gene, V gene, clone size, D gene, CDR3 length, CDR3 DNA, CDR3 protein. The D gene is left open where the match is weak. Not all rows give a size; the values are once, few, many and, for expanded clones, a class.

TRBJ2-3 TRBV11-2 . . 13 TGTGCCAGCAGCGCCTCCGGGAAAGATACGCAGTATTTT CASSASGKDTQYF
TRBJ1-2 TRBV5-5 . . 15 TGTGCCAGCAGCTTTTGGGACACCCCTAACTATGGCTACACCTTC CASSFWDTPNYGYTF
TRBJ2-7 TRBV7-5 once . 14 TGTGCCTCAACACTCTCCCAGGGGTGCAACGAGCAGTACTTC CASTLSQGCNEQYF
TRBJ2-7 TRBV7-2 . . 13 TGTGCCAGCAGCCCCCGCCGGGACTCCGAGCAGTACTTC CASSPRRDSEQYF
TRBJ1-3 TRBV30 . . 15 TGTGCCTGGAGCATCAGCAAGGTCTCTGGAAACACCATATATTTT CAWSISKVSGNTIYF
TRBJ2-7 TRBV18 . TRBD2 13 TGTGCCAGCTCACAGCGGGAAGACTACGAGCAGTACTTC CASSQREDYEQYF
TRBJ2-1 TRBV9 . TRBD1 15 TGTGCCAGCAGCGTCCAGGGGGCCCTCTACAATGAGCAGTTCTTC CASSVQGALYNEQFF
TRBJ2-2 TRBV5-1 . TRBD2 16 TGCGCCAGCGGCGTTAGCGGGGGGACGAACACCGGGGAGCTGTTTTTT CASGVSGGTNTGELFF
TRBJ2-1 TRBV7-9 . . 16 TGTGCCAGCAGCTTATTGAGGGACCACGACTACAATGAGCAGTTCTTC CASSLLRDHDYNEQFF
TRBJ1-5 TRBV6-5 . . 13 TGTGCCAGCAGCCTAAGATTCAATCAGCCCCAGCATTTT CASSLRFNQPQHF
TRBJ2-5 TRBV9 . . 15 TGTGCCAGCAGCGTAGGAGACAGGCGCGCCGAGACCCAGTACTTC CASSVGDRRAETQYF
TRBJ2-7 TRBV28 . . 13 TGTGCCAGCAGTTTGGAACACGGTCGCGAGCAGTACTTC CASSLEHGREQYF
TRBJ2-2 TRBV19 few . 13 TGTGCCAGTAGTGTCGGTATGGTCGGGGAGCTGTTTTTT CASSVGMVGELFF
TRBJ2-3 TRBV10-3 . . 13 TGTGCCATCAGTCGCGGGGCGTCAGATACGCAGTATTTT CAISRGASDTQYF
TRBJ2-1 TRBV7-9 . . 18 TGTGCCAGCAGCTTAGGTGGATCTAGCTGGAGCTCCTACAATGAGCAGTTCTTC CASSLGGSSWSSYNEQFF
TRBJ2-2 TRBV4-1 . TRBD2 15 TGCGCCAGCAGCGCCCGCCCGGGGGGTGTCGGGGAGCTGTTTTTT CASSARPGGVGELFF
TRBJ2-3 TRBV9 . TRBD2 16 TGTGCCAGCAGCGTAGGGACTAGCGGATTCGCACCTACGCAGTATTTT CASSVGTSGFAPTQYF
TRBJ2-3 TRBV6-1 . TRBD2 15 TGTGCCAGCAGTGAATCGGGGGGGAGCATGAATACGCAGTATTTT CASSESGGSMNTQYF
TRBJ2-2 TRBV6-6 . . 14 TGTGCCAGCAGTCGGACAGATAACACCGGGGAGCTGTTTTTT CASSRTDNTGELFF
TRBJ2-5 TRBV29-1 . TRBD1 13 TGCAGCGGCGCTACAGGGGTCGGAGAGACCCAGTACTTC CSGATGVGETQYF
TRBJ2-7 TRBV11-2 . . 11 TGTGCCAGCAGCTACGGGGAGGAGCAGTACTTC CASSYGEEQYF
TRBJ1-1 TRBV6-1 . . 15 TGTGCCAGCAGTGGGGGTCGGGCCCCCAGGACTGAAGCTTTCTTT CASSGGRAPRTEAFF
TRBJ2-7 TRBV5-1 . TRBD2 15 TGCGCCAGCAGCTTGGTTCCGGGACTAGCGGGCGAGCAGTACTTC CASSLVPGLAGEQYF
TRBJ2-1 TRBV30 once . 14 TGTGCCTGGAGTGTACGGGGATTTCTTAGTGAGCAGTTCTTC CAWSVRGFLSEQFF
TRBJ1-5 TRBV30 once TRBD1 18 TGTGCCTGGAGCGACAAGTCCCCCCCCGACAGGGGGAGGCAGCCCCAGCATTTT CAWSDKSPPDRGRQPQHF
TRBJ2-6 TRBV6-5 . . 9 TGTGCCAGTCTAACTGTCCTGACTTTC CASLTVLTF
TRBJ1-2 TRBV29-1 once . 14 TGCAGCGTAGATCTATCGGGAGCTAACTATGGCTACACCTTC CSVDLSGANYGYTF
TRBJ1-2 TRBV2 few . 11 TGTGCCAGCGGGGTCCTGGGTGGCTACACCTTC CASGVLGGYTF